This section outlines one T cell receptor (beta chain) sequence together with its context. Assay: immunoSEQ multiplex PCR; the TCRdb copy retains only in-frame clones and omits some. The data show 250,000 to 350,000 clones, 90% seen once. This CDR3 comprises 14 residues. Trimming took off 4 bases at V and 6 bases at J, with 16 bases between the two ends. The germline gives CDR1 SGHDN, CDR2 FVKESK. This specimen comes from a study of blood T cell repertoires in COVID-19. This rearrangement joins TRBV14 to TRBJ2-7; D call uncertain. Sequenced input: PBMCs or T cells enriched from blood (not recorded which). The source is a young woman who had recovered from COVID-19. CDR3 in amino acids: CASSPTVPGGEQYF. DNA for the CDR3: TGTGCCAGCAGCCCAACGGTACCCGGTGGCGAGCAGTACTTC.